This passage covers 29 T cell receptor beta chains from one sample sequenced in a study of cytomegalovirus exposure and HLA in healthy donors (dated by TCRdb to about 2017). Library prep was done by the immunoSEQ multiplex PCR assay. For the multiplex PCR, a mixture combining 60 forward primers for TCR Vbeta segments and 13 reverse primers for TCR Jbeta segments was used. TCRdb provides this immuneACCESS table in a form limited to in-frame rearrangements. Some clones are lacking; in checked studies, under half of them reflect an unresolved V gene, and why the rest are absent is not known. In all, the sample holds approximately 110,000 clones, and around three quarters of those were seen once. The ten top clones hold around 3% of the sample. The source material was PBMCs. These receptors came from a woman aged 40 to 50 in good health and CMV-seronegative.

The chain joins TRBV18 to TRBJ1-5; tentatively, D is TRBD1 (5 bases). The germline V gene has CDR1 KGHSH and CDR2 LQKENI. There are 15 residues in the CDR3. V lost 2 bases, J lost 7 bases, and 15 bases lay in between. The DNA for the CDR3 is TGTGCCAGCTCACCAATTGGGGGAGGAGGACAGCCCCAGCATTTT. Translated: CASSPIGGGGQPQHF.

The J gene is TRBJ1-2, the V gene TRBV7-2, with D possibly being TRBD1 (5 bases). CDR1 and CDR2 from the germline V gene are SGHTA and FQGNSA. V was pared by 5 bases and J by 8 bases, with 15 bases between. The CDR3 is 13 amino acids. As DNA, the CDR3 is TGTGCCAGCAGCCCATGGGGGGGTCGGGGCTACACCTTC. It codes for CASSPWGGRGYTF.

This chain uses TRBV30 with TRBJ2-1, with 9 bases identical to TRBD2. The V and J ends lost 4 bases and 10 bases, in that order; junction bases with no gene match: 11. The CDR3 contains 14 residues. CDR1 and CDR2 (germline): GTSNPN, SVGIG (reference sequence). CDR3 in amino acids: CAWTPGLAGHEQFF. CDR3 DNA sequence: TGTGCCTGGACCCCCGGGCTAGCGGGACACGAGCAGTTCTTC.

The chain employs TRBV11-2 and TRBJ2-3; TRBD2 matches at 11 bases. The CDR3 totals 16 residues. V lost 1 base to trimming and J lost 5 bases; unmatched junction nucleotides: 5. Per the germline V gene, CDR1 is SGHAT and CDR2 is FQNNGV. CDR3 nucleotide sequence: TGTGCCAGCAGCTTAGCACTAGCGGGGGTGCTAGATACGCAGTATTTT. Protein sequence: CASSLALAGVLDTQYF.

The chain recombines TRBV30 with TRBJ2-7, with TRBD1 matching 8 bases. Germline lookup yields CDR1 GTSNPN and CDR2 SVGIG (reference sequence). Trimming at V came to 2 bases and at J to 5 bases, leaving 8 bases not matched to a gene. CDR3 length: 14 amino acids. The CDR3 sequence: CAWSSTGVEDEQYF. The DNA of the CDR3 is TGTGCCTGGAGTTCGACAGGGGTAGAAGACGAGCAGTACTTC. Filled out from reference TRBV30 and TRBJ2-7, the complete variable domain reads SQTIHQWPATLVQPVGSPLSLECTVEGTSNPNLYWYRQAAGRGLQLLFYSVGIGQISSEVPQNLSASRPQDRQFILSSKKLLLSDSGFYLCAWSSTGVEDEQYFGPGTRLTVT.

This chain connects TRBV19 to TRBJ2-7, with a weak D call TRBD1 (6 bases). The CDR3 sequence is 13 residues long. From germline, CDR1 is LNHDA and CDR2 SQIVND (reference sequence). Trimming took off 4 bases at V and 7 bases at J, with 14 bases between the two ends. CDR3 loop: CASSRDTQREQYF. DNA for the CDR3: TGTGCCAGTAGTAGGGACACACAGAGGGAGCAGTACTTC.

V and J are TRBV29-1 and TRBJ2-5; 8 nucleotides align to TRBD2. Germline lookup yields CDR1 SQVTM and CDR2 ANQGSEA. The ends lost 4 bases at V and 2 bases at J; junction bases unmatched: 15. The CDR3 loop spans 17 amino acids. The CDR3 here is CSVGETRTSPLQETQYF. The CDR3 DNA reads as TGCAGCGTTGGAGAAACACGGACTAGCCCCCTTCAAGAGACCCAGTACTTC.

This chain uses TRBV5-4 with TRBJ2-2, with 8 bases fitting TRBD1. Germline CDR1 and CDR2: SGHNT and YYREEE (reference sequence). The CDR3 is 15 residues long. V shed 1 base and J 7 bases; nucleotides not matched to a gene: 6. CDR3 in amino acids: CASSLYRGESGELFF. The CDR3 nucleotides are TGTGCCAGCAGCTTGTACAGGGGGGAGAGCGGGGAGCTGTTTTTT.

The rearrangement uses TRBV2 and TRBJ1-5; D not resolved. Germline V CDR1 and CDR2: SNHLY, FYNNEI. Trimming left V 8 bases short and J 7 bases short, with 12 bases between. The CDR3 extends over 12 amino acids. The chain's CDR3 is CASSQFGQPQHF. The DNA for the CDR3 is TGTGCCAGCTCACAGTTCGGCCAGCCCCAGCATTTT.

The CDR3, as DNA: TGCGCCAGCAGCTGGGACACCATGAACACTGAAGCTTTCTTT. This gives the protein CASSWDTMNTEAFF. The chain carries TRBV5-1 and TRBJ1-1, with a weak D call TRBD1 (6 bases). With 3 bases removed from V and 0 bases from J, the gap between germline ends came to 9 bases. In germline, CDR1 is SGHRS, CDR2 YFSETQ. This CDR3 is 14 amino acids long.

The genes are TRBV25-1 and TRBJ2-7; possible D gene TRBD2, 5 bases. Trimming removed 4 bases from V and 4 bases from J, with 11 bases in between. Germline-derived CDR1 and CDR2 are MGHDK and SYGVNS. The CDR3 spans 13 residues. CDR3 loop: CASSGKDSYEQYF. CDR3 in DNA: TGTGCCAGCAGTGGAAAGGACTCGTACGAGCAGTACTTC.

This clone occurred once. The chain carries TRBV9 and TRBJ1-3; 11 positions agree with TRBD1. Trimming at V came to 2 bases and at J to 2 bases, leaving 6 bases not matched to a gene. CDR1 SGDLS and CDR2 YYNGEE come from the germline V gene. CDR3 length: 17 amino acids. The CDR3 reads CASSVERDRGTGNTIYF. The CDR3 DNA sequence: TGTGCCAGCAGCGTGGAAAGGGACAGGGGGACTGGAAACACCATATATTTT.

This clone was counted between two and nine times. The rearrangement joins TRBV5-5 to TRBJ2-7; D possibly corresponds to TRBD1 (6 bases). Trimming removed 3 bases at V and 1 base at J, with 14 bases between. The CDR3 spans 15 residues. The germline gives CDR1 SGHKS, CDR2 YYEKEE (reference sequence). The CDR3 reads CASSSDSKKSYEQYF. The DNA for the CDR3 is TGTGCCAGCAGCTCGGACAGCAAGAAGTCCTACGAGCAGTACTTC. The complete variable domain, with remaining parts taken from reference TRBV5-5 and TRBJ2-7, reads DAGVTQSPTHLIKTRGQQVTLRCSPISGHKSVSWYQQVLGQGPQFIFQYYEKEERGRGNFPDRFSARQFPNYSSELNVNALLLGDSALYLCASSSDSKKSYEQYFGPGTRLTVT.

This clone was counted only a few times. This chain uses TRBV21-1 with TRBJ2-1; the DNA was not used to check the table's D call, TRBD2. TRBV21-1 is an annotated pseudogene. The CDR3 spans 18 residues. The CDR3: CASSPRASGGAPYNEQFF. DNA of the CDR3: TGTGCCAGCAGCCCGAGGGCTAGCGGGGGTGCTCCATACAATGAGCAGTTCTTC.

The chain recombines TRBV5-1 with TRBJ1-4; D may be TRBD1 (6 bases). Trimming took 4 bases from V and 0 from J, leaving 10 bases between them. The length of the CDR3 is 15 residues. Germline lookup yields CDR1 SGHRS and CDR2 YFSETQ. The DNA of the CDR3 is TGCGCCAGCAGCCTTGACAGGTCAACTAATGAAAAACTGTTTTTT. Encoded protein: CASSLDRSTNEKLFF.

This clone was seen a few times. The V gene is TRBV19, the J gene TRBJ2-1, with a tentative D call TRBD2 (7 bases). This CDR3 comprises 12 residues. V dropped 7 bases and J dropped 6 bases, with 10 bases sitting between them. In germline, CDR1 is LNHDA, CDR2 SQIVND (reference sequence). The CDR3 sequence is CASIGGPNEQFF. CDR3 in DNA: TGTGCCAGTATCGGGGGGCCCAATGAGCAGTTCTTC.

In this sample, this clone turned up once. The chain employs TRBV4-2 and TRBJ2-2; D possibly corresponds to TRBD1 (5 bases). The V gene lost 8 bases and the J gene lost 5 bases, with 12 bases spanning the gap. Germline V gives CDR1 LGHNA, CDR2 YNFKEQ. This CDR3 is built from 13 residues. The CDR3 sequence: CASGSRQTGELFF. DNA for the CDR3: TGTGCCAGCGGGTCCCGACAGACCGGGGAGCTGTTTTTT.

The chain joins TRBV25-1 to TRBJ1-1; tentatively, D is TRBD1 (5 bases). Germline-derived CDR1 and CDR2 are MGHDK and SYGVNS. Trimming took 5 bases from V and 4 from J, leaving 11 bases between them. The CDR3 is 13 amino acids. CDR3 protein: CASSPGGATEAFF. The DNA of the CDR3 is TGTGCCAGCAGTCCCGGTGGGGCCACTGAAGCTTTCTTT.

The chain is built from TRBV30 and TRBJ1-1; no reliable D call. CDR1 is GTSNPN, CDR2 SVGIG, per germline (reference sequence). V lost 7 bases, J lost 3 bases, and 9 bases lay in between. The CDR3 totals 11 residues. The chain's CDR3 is CAYSQYTEAFF. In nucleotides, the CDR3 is TGTGCCTATTCTCAGTACACTGAAGCTTTCTTT. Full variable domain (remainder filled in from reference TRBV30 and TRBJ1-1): SQTIHQWPATLVQPVGSPLSLECTVEGTSNPNLYWYRQAAGRGLQLLFYSVGIGQISSEVPQNLSASRPQDRQFILSSKKLLLSDSGFYLCAYSQYTEAFFGQGTRLTVV.

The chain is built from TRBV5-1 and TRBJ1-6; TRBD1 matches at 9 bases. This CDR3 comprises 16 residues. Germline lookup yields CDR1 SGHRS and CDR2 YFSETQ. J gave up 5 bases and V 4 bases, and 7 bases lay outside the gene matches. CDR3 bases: TGCGCCAGCAGCCGGGCGGGACAGGGTAATAATTCACCCCTCCACTTT. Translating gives CASSRAGQGNNSPLHF.

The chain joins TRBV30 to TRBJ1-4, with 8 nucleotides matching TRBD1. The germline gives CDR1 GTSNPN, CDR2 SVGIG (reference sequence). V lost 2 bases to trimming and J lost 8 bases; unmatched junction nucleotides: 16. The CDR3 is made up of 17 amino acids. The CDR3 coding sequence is TGTGCCTGGAGTTCTCACTCGGGGCAGGGGGCAGGGGAAAAACTGTTTTTT. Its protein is CAWSSHSGQGAGEKLFF.

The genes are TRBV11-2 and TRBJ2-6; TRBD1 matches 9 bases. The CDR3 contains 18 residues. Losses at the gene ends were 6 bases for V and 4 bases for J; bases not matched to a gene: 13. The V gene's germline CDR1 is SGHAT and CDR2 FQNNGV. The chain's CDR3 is CASSLTPGQGSGANVLTF. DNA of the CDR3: TGTGCCAGCAGTTTGACTCCGGGACAGGGATCCGGGGCCAACGTCCTGACTTTC.

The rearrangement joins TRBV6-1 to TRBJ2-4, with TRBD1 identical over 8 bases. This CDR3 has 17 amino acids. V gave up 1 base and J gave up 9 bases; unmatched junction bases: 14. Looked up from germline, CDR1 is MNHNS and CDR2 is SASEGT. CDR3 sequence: CASSEGSGTGVRGIQYF. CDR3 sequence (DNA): TGTGCCAGCAGTGAAGGATCGGGGACAGGAGTAAGGGGCATTCAGTACTTC.

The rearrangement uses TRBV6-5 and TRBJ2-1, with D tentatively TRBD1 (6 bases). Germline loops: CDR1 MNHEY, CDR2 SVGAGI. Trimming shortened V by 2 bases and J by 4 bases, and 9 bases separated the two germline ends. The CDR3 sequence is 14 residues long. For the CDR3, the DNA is TGTGCCAGCAGTTACGGGACAATGTACAATGAGCAGTTCTTC. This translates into CASSYGTMYNEQFF.

CDR3 protein: CASSYPGGASNNEQFF. The DNA for the CDR3 is TGTGCCAGCAGTTACCCGGGGGGCGCGTCCAACAATGAGCAGTTCTTC. The V gene is TRBV6-5, the J gene TRBJ2-1; D might be TRBD2 (7 bases). Germline V gene lookup returns CDR1 MNHEY and CDR2 SVGAGI. The CDR3 contains 16 residues. Trimming took off 2 bases at V and 5 bases at J, with 16 bases between the two ends.

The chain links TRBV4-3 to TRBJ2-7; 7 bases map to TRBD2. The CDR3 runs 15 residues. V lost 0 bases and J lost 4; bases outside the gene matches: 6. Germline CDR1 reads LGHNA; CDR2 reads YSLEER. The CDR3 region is CASSQDRTRVYEQYF. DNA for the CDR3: TGCGCCAGCAGCCAAGATAGGACTAGGGTGTACGAGCAGTACTTC.

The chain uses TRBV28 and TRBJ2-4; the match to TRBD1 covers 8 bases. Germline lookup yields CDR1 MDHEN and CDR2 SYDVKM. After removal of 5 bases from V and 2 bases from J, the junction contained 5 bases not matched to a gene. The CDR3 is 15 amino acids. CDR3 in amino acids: CASSPNRGTKNIQYF. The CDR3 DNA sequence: TGTGCCAGCAGTCCTAACAGGGGGACCAAAAACATTCAGTACTTC.

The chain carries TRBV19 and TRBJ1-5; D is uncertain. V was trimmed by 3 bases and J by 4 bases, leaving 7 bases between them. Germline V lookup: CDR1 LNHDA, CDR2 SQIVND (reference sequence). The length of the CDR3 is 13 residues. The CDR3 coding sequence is TGTGCCAGTAGTATGGTGGAGAATCAGCCCCAGCATTTT. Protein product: CASSMVENQPQHF.

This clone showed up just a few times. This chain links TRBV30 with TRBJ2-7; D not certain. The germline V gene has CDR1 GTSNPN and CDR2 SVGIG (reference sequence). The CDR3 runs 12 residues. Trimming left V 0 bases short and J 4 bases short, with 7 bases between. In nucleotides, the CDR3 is TGTGCCTGGAGTGTACGGGTTTACGAGCAGTACTTC. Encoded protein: CAWSVRVYEQYF.